Following are 25 T cell receptor beta chains from one sample sequenced in a study of T cell repertoires in cytomegalovirus infection. MiXCR, run by TCRdb on the reads, gives a single entry per CDR3 protein. Of 400,000 or so distinct CDR3 sequences in the sample, approximately 31% are singletons; the top ten hold roughly an eighth. Material for sequencing was PBMCs. The receptors shown here come from a human donor in good health (CMV status not recorded). Some clones in this sample may be carry-over from other donors' samples.

This clonotype has a handful of counts. The chain combines TRBV7-6 with TRBJ2-7; the D gene is possibly TRBD1 (5 bases). The V gene's germline CDR1 is SGHVS and CDR2 FNYEAQ. The CDR3 has 14 amino acids. The germline V and J ends were trimmed by 6 bases and 0 bases, with 12 bases remaining between them. The CDR3 nucleotides are TGTGCCAGCAGTCACAGGATTGACTCCTACGAGCAGTACTTC. It codes for CASSHRIDSYEQYF.

The chain recombines TRBV18 with TRBJ1-4, with a possible D match to TRBD1 (6 bases). The V and J ends lost 6 bases and 12 bases respectively, with 20 bases between them. The CDR3 is made up of 14 amino acids. Germline V lookup: CDR1 KGHSH, CDR2 LQKENI. CDR3 in DNA: TGTGCCAGCTCGAACCTGACAGGCCCCTTACAACTGTTTTTT. This sequence encodes CASSNLTGPLQLFF. The whole variable domain, remainder taken from reference TRBV18 and TRBJ1-4, is NAGVMQNPRHLVRRRGQEARLRCSPMKGHSHVYWYRQLPEEGLKFMVYLQKENIIDESGMPKERFSAEFPKEGPSILRIQQVVRGDSAAYFCASSNLTGPLQLFFGSGTQLSVL.

This rearrangement joins TRBV10-2 to TRBJ1-1, with 9 nucleotides matching TRBD1. The CDR3 spans 15 residues. V lost 0 bases, J lost 6 bases, and 5 bases stayed unmatched. The V gene's germline CDR1 is WSHSY and CDR2 SAAADI. The CDR3 region is CASSESTGGNAEAFF. For the CDR3, the DNA is TGCGCCAGCAGTGAGTCGACAGGGGGAAACGCTGAAGCTTTCTTT.

V usage is TRBV4-3 and J usage is TRBJ1-1; D unresolved. There are 15 residues in the CDR3. Germline values: CDR1 LGHNA, CDR2 YSLEER. Trimming took 1 base from V and 1 from J, leaving 10 bases between them. The CDR3 sequence: CASSQVRGANTEAFF. The CDR3 DNA is TGCGCCAGCAGCCAAGTCCGGGGAGCGAACACTGAAGCTTTCTTT.

The chain recombines TRBV20-1 with TRBJ1-6, with a possible D match to TRBD1 (5 bases). The CDR3 extends over 16 amino acids. Germline V CDR1 and CDR2: DFQATT, SNEGSKA (reference sequence). Trimming left V 6 bases short and J 6 bases short, with 21 bases between. CDR3 nucleotide sequence: TGCAGTGCGAGCGGGGCTAATTATTGGGGTAATTCACCCCTCCACTTT. It codes for CSASGANYWGNSPLHF.

This clonotype was seen a few times. The genes are TRBV7-3 and TRBJ2-1; TRBD2 might be the D (7 bases). Trimming left V 1 base short and J 7 bases short, with 23 bases between. CDR1 and CDR2 from the germline V gene are SGHTA and FQGTGA. The CDR3 length is 18 residues. The CDR3 protein is CASSLIGGGPQGGNEQFF. CDR3 nucleotide sequence: TGTGCCAGCAGCTTAATAGGGGGGGGACCTCAAGGGGGGAATGAGCAGTTCTTC.

There are a few counts of this clonotype. V and J are TRBV20-1 and TRBJ1-5; no clear D. Germline-derived CDR1 and CDR2 are DFQATT and SNEGSKA (reference sequence). CDR3 length equals 13 residues. The ends were cut back, 0 bases at V and 5 bases at J, with 8 bases in the middle. CDR3: CSARDQEYQPQHF. In DNA form, the CDR3 reads TGCAGTGCTAGAGACCAGGAGTATCAGCCCCAGCATTTT.

The J gene is TRBJ2-3, the V gene TRBV11-1; 7 bases agree with TRBD2. CDR3 length: 15 amino acids. J was trimmed by 4 bases and V by 4 bases; bases with no gene match: 8. Germline lookup yields CDR1 SGHAT and CDR2 FQDESV (reference sequence). The CDR3 sequence is CASSSSGGFSDTQYF. The CDR3 DNA sequence: TGTGCCAGCAGCTCGTCGGGGGGTTTCTCAGATACGCAGTATTTT.

This chain uses TRBV6-1 with TRBJ1-1, with D possibly being TRBD1 (6 bases). V lost 7 bases, J lost 7 bases, and 16 bases lay in between. The CDR3 runs to 13 residues. Germline V gene data show CDR1 as MNHNS and CDR2 as SASEGT. The CDR3 here is CASTTLDRFEAFF. For the CDR3, the DNA is TGTGCCAGCACCACACTCGACAGGTTTGAAGCTTTCTTT.

V and J are TRBV19 and TRBJ1-1, with D maybe TRBD1 (5 bases). This CDR3 has 16 residues. Trimming cost V 7 bases and J 6 bases, with 24 bases left between them. Germline V CDR1 and CDR2: LNHDA, SQIVND (reference sequence). This CDR3 reads CASNPDSTRGTAEAFF. CDR3 nucleotides: TGTGCCAGTAATCCTGACAGTACCCGTGGAACGGCTGAAGCTTTCTTT.

This clonotype showed up just a few times. The V and J genes are TRBV10-3 and TRBJ2-1, with D perhaps matching TRBD1 or TRBD2 (5 bases each). V lost 2 bases to trimming and J lost 6 bases, with 17 bases between them. From germline, CDR1 is ENHRY and CDR2 SYGVKD. The CDR3 totals 16 residues. The DNA for the CDR3 is TGTGCCATCAGTGAGGGAGGAGACACTGGGGCCAATGAGCAGTTCTTC. It translates to CAISEGGDTGANEQFF.

This clonotype was detected many times. The V call is TRBV7-8, the J call TRBJ2-7; 9 bases fit TRBD1. Per the germline V gene, CDR1 is SGHVS and CDR2 is FQNEAQ. This CDR3 contains 16 residues. After removal of 5 bases from V and 6 bases from J, the junction contained 14 bases not matched to a gene. The CDR3 reads CASSDFLQGAPREQYF. The DNA for the CDR3 is TGTGCCAGCAGCGACTTCTTACAGGGGGCCCCGCGCGAGCAGTACTTC.

This chain uses TRBV5-4 with TRBJ2-5; tentative D call: TRBD2 (5 bases). Per germline, CDR1 SGHNT and CDR2 YYREEE (reference sequence). Trimming stripped 4 bases from V and 2 bases from J, with 12 bases between. The CDR3 runs to 14 residues. CDR3 loop: CASSAPGFQETQYF. For the CDR3, the DNA is TGTGCCAGCAGCGCCCCGGGGTTTCAAGAGACCCAGTACTTC.

The chain carries TRBV5-5 and TRBJ2-7; D perhaps matches TRBD1 (5 bases). Germline V lookup: CDR1 SGHKS, CDR2 YYEKEE (reference sequence). This CDR3 is built from 14 residues. V lost 8 bases and J 3 bases, leaving 18 bases between the germline ends. CDR3 sequence: CARSPPDRNYEQYF. The CDR3 DNA is TGTGCCAGAAGCCCCCCCGACAGAAACTACGAGCAGTACTTC.

The chain has TRBV20-1 and TRBJ1-5; D unclear. Germline CDR1 is DFQATT and CDR2 is SNEGSKA (reference sequence). The CDR3 covers 16 residues. V lost 3 bases, J lost 0 bases, and 15 bases lay in between. The CDR3 region is CSASLDAESSNQPQHF. DNA of the CDR3: TGCAGTGCTAGTCTCGATGCGGAGAGTAGCAATCAGCCCCAGCATTTT.

This clonotype has ten or more counts. The rearrangement joins TRBV12-5 to TRBJ1-1; 7 positions match TRBD1. CDR1 and CDR2 from the germline V gene are LGHNT and FRNRAP. Trimming took 5 bases from V and 1 from J; bases not matched to a gene: 7. The CDR3 spans 15 residues. CDR3 nucleotides: TGTGCTAGTGGTCCCTCACAGGGGAGGAACACTGAAGCTTTCTTT. Protein sequence: CASGPSQGRNTEAFF.

This sequence joins TRBV11-2 and TRBJ1-6, with no clear D. Per germline, CDR1 SGHAT and CDR2 FQNNGV. Trimming took 6 bases from V and 14 from J, leaving 17 bases between them. There are 13 residues in the CDR3. CDR3 coding DNA: TGTGCCAGCAGACCTTCACAGAGATTCACCCTCCACTTT. Translated: CASRPSQRFTLHF. Looking up the rest from reference TRBV11-2 and TRBJ1-6 gives the full variable domain: EAGVAQSPRYKIIEKRQSVAFWCNPISGHATLYWYQQILGQGPKLLIQFQNNGVVDDSQLPKDRFSAERLKGVDSTLKIQPAKLEDSAVYLCASRPSQRFTLHFGNGTRLTVT.

This clonotype was detected only a few times. The chain links TRBV12-3 or TRBV12-4 to TRBJ2-2; D perhaps matches TRBD2 (7 bases). The CDR3 extends over 16 amino acids. V was clipped by 9 bases and J by 5 bases, with 22 bases between them. In nucleotides, the CDR3 is TGTGCCAGTCGGCCGGCGGGCGGGGGCAGGACCGGGGAGCTGTTTTTT. The encoded protein is CASRPAGGGRTGELFF.

Details on this clonotype: This may stem from a read error, because a much larger clone lies one nucleotide away. V and J are TRBV7-9 and TRBJ1-4, with D unresolved. Per the germline V gene, CDR1 is SEHNR and CDR2 is FQNEAQ (reference sequence). The CDR3 consists of 14 residues. The CDR3 nucleotides are TGTGCCAGCAGCTTAGGACCCGCGGATGAAAACCTGTTTTTT. The encoded protein is CASSLGPADENLFF. The variable domain in full, completed from reference TRBV7-9 and TRBJ1-4, reads DTGVSQNPRHKITKRGQNVTFRCDPISEHNRLYWYRQTLGQGPEFLTYFQNEAQLEKSRLLSDRFSAERPKGSFSTLEIQRTEQGDSAMYLCASSLGPADENLFFGSGTQLSVL.

V usage is TRBV5-5 and J usage is TRBJ2-5, with D maybe TRBD1 (6 bases). The CDR3 runs to 13 residues. The germline gives CDR1 SGHKS, CDR2 YYEKEE (reference sequence). Trimming took 4 bases from V and 5 from J, leaving 12 bases between them. The DNA of the CDR3 is TGTGCCAGCAGCACACAGGGTGCCGAGACCCAGTACTTC. Its translation is CASSTQGAETQYF.

This clonotype was seen a few times. This chain links TRBV19 with TRBJ1-3; 7 nucleotides align to TRBD1. Germline CDR1 is LNHDA and CDR2 is SQIVND (reference sequence). With V trimmed by 6 bases and J by 2 bases, 7 bases remained unmatched. The CDR3 has 15 amino acids. The CDR3 DNA reads as TGTGCCAGTAGGCCCCGGGACAGAACTGGAAACACCATATATTTT. Translated, it gives CASRPRDRTGNTIYF. The full variable domain, in which reference TRBV19 and TRBJ1-3 provide the parts outside the CDR3, is DGGITQSPKYLFRKEGQNVTLSCEQNLNHDAMYWYRQDPGQGLRLIYYSQIVNDFQKGDIAEGYSVSREKKESFPLTVTSAQKNPTAFYLCASRPRDRTGNTIYFGEGSWLTVV.

The V and J genes are TRBV4-3 and TRBJ2-5, with 11 bases lining up with TRBD1. The V segment lost 1 base and the J segment 3 bases; nucleotides outside the gene matches: 7. CDR3 size: 17 residues. Germline lookup yields CDR1 LGHNA and CDR2 YSLEER. CDR3 sequence: CASSQGVGQGGKETQYF. The CDR3 region has the DNA TGCGCCAGCAGCCAAGGGGTGGGACAGGGGGGGAAAGAGACCCAGTACTTC.

A few counts support this clonotype. The chain carries TRBV20-1 and TRBJ2-7; TRBD2 agrees at 11 bases. CDR1 is DFQATT and CDR2 is SNEGSKA in the germline V gene (reference sequence). The CDR3 has 16 residues. With V trimmed by 0 bases and J by 2 bases, 6 bases remained unmatched. The CDR3, as DNA: TGCAGTGCTAGAGACTTACTAGCGGGGGACGCCTACGAGCAGTACTTC. Translating it yields CSARDLLAGDAYEQYF.

The chain couples TRBV11-2 to TRBJ1-1; the D gene is possibly TRBD1 (5 bases). CDR1 is SGHAT, CDR2 FQNNGV, per germline. The CDR3 is made up of 14 amino acids. V dropped 5 bases and J dropped 1 base, with 11 bases sitting between them. The CDR3 loop reads CASSPLQGNTEAFF. CDR3 nucleotides: TGTGCCAGCAGCCCCCTGCAGGGGAACACTGAAGCTTTCTTT.

The chain couples TRBV6-2 or TRBV6-3 to TRBJ2-6, with 7 positions matching TRBD1. CDR1 is MNHEY and CDR2 is SVGEGT in the germline V gene. Germline trimming cut 5 bases from V and 0 bases from J; bases unmatched to any gene: 7. This CDR3 comprises 17 residues. This CDR3 reads CASSNRQGVSGANVLTF. The CDR3 bases are TGTGCCAGCAGTAACCGACAGGGAGTCTCTGGGGCCAACGTCCTGACTTTC.